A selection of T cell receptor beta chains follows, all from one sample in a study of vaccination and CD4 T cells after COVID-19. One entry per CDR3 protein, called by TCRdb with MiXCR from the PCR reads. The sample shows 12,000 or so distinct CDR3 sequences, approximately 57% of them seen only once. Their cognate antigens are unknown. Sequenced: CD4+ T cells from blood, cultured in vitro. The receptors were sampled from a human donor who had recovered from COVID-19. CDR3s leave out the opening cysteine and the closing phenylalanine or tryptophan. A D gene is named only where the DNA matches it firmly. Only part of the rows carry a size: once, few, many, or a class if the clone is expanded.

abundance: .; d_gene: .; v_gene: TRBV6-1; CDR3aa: ASIGVTEAF
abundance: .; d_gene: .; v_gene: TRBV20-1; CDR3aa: SAPGEGAYEQY
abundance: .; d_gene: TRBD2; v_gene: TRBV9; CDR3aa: ASNENPASGGLKDEQF
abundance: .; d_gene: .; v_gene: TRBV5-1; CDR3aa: ASSLGTNYGYT
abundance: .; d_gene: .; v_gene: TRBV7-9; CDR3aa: ASSPEFNEQY
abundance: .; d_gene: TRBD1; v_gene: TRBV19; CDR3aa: ASTPTRDSYGYT
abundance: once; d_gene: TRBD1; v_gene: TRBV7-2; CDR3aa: ASSPRDRTDTEAF
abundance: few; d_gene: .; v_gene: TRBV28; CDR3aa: ASSLTLNQPQH
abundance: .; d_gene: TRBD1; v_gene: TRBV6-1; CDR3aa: ASIQTGTGGLSNYGYT
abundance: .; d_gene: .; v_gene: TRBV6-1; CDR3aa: ASTMIPHEQY
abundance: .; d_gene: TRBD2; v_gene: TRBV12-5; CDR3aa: ASGIAGGRGDTQY
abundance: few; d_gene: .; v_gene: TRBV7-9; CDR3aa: ASSLREGGRAF
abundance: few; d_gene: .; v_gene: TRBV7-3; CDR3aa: ASSLSASYEQY
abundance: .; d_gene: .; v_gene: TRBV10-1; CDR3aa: ASSESLRFTEAF
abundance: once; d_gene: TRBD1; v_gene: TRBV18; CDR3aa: ASSPEDRVRIQPQH
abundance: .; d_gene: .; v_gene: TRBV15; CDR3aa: ATSYSITDTQY
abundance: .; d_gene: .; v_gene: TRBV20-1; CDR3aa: SARWTVQETQY
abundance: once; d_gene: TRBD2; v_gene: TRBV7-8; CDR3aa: ASSQTSGGYEQY
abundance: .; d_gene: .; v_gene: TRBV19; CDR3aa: ASRAGTVQETQY
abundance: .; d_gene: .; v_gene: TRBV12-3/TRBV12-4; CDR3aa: ASSFSGGRDTQY
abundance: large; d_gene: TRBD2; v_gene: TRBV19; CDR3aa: ASSGGLVFAGETQY
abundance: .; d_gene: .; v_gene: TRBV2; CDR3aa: ASSESGIGYT
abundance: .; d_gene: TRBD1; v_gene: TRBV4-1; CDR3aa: ASSARGSTGGSNGYT
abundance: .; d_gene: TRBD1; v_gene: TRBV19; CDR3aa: ASSTGTGSSYNSPLH
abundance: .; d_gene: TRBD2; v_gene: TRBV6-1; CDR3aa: ASNTARGGRQETQY
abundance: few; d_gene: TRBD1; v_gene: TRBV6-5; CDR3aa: ASSSTGKDGYT
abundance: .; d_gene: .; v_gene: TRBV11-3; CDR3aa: ASSLDSTYNEQF
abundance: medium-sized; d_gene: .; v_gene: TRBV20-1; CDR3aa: SARDDLSSYEQY
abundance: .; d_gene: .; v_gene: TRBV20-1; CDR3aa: SSVGQPNSPLH